The T cell receptor beta chain described here comes from a study of T cell responses to AZD1222 COVID-19 vaccine. This CDR3 region has 16 residues. With 5 bases removed from V and 4 bases from J, the gap between germline ends came to 18 bases. Germline V gene sequence: CDR1 MNHEY, CDR2 SMNVEV (reference sequence). Produced via immunoSEQ multiplex PCR; TCRdb's table is partial and in-frame only. The sample lists approximately 150,000 clones; 85% to 95% were seen once. Findings and caveats of the study: The span of vaccine-associated CD4 TCRs extended across spike, with dominance at 160-218 and 743-854. Targeting of unmutated variant regions was reportedly seen in nearly half of spike-specific TCRs. Donors skewed white British and female; clonal diversity was possibly underestimated.

As for this clone: Its target is unknown.

The J gene is TRBJ2-4, the V gene TRBV27, with D possibly TRBD2 on 6 matching bases. The sequences come from peripheral blood, collected on day 0 of MenACWY control vaccination. The TCR originated in an adult in good health. CDR3 loop: CASSPGSGPVKNIQYF. In DNA form, the CDR3 reads TGTGCCAGCAGTCCCGGGAGCGGACCTGTAAAAAACATTCAGTACTTC.